The 21 T cell receptor beta chains below all came from one sample that was sequenced in a study of blood T cell repertoires in COVID-19. Data came from immunoSEQ multiplex PCR; TCRdb stores just in-frame clones and leaves some out. The repertoire holds about 160,000 clones, about 85% seen once, with 5% to 6% in the top ten. Material for sequencing was peripheral blood. These receptors all stem from a woman between 50 and 59 years old with COVID-19, enrolled during active disease.

This clone was seen more than once but under ten times. The chain uses TRBV7-9 and TRBJ1-1; a weak D match, TRBD1 (5 bases). Germline V CDR1 and CDR2: SEHNR, FQNEAQ (reference sequence). With 0 bases removed from V and 3 bases from J, the gap between germline ends came to 8 bases. The CDR3 consists of 14 residues. For the CDR3, the DNA is TGTGCCAGCAGCTTAGCAACAGGATACACTGAAGCTTTCTTT. Translating it yields CASSLATGYTEAFF.

The chain carries TRBV9 and TRBJ2-7; perhaps TRBD1 as D (6 bases). Trimming cost V 0 bases and J 3 bases, with 10 bases left between them. The germline V gene has CDR1 SGDLS and CDR2 YYNGEE. CDR3 length: 14 amino acids. CDR3 in DNA: TGTGCCAGCAGCGTAGCTGGGGGCGGCTACGAGCAGTACTTC. This translates into CASSVAGGGYEQYF.

The J gene is TRBJ2-3, the V gene TRBV11-3; TRBD1 might be the D (6 bases). With 5 bases removed from V and 6 bases from J, the gap between germline ends came to 6 bases. The germline gives CDR1 SGHNT, CDR2 YENEEA. The CDR3 runs 11 residues. The CDR3 DNA reads as TGTGCCAGCAGCACAGGGGATACGCAGTATTTT. Amino acids: CASSTGDTQYF.

The chain carries TRBV15 and TRBJ1-1, with 10 bases matching TRBD1. The CDR3 has 18 amino acids. Germline CDR1 reads LNHNV; CDR2 reads YYDKDF (reference sequence). V was pared by 0 bases and J by 4 bases, with 11 bases of the junction left unmatched. The DNA for the CDR3 is TGTGCCACCAGCAGAGACCGGGACAGGGGCCTCGTTGTCACTGAAGCTTTCTTT. Protein product: CATSRDRDRGLVVTEAFF.

The J gene is TRBJ1-6, the V gene TRBV7-8; no clear D gene. Germline V CDR1 and CDR2: SGHVS, FQNEAQ. Trimming shortened V by 5 bases and J by 7 bases, and 21 bases separated the two germline ends. This CDR3 comprises 17 residues. The CDR3 nucleotides are TGTGCCAGCAGCGCCCGACGGAAAGCTAGTGGAAATTCACCCCTCCACTTT. Translation gives CASSARRKASGNSPLHF.

The chain employs TRBV6-1 and TRBJ2-7; unclear D gene. Germline CDR1 reads MNHNS; CDR2 reads SASEGT. V shed 2 bases and J shed 3 bases, with 11 bases lying between them. This CDR3 spans 14 amino acids. The CDR3 is CASSEPSGSYEQYF. The CDR3 DNA sequence: TGTGCCAGCAGTGAACCCTCGGGTAGCTACGAGCAGTACTTC.

The gene calls are TRBV28 and TRBJ2-7; 10 nucleotides align to TRBD2. J gave up 4 bases and V 8 bases, and 5 bases lay outside the gene matches. Per germline, CDR1 MDHEN and CDR2 SYDVKM. The CDR3 runs 13 residues. The CDR3: CASCRLAGYEQYF. In DNA, the CDR3 is TGTGCCAGCTGTCGACTAGCGGGTTACGAGCAGTACTTC.

J is TRBJ2-3 and V is TRBV15, with D maybe TRBD2 (6 bases). This CDR3 contains 15 residues. Per the germline V gene, CDR1 is LNHNV and CDR2 is YYDKDF (reference sequence). V was clipped by 1 base and J by 2 bases, with 10 bases between them. Here the CDR3 reads CATSRGGGITDTQYF. The CDR3 coding sequence is TGTGCCACCAGCAGAGGTGGGGGGATCACAGATACGCAGTATTTT. Drawing the rest from reference TRBV15 and TRBJ2-3, the complete variable domain is DAMVIQNPRYQVTQFGKPVTLSCSQTLNHNVMYWYQQKSSQAPKLLFHYYDKDFNNEADTPDNFQSRRPNTSFCFLDIRSPGLGDTAMYLCATSRGGGITDTQYFGPGTRLTVL.

V and J are TRBV11-3 and TRBJ1-4; D is ambiguous. The germline gives CDR1 SGHNT, CDR2 YENEEA. The CDR3 consists of 15 residues. V lost 4 bases and J 2 bases, leaving 11 bases between the germline ends. CDR3 sequence: CASSYVRGTNEKLFF. The DNA of the CDR3 is TGTGCCAGCAGCTACGTCAGAGGGACTAATGAAAAACTGTTTTTT.

The rearrangement links TRBV3-1 (or the pseudogene TRBV3-2) to TRBJ2-1, with D maybe TRBD2 (7 bases). The V gene lost 0 bases and the J gene lost 3 bases, with 15 bases spanning the gap. The germline V gene has CDR1 LGHDT and CDR2 YNNKEL (reference sequence). The CDR3 extends over 17 amino acids. In DNA, the CDR3 is TGTGCCAGCAGCCAAGATGGCGCGGGGGCCATCTACAATGAGCAGTTCTTC. Translated, it gives CASSQDGAGAIYNEQFF.

This sequence joins TRBV7-6 and TRBJ1-4; weak D call: TRBD1 (5 bases). V was shortened by 5 bases and J by 0 bases, with 13 bases between the two germline ends. Germline values: CDR1 SGHVS, CDR2 FNYEAQ. This CDR3 has 16 residues. CDR3 amino acids: CASSLRVQATNEKLFF. CDR3 bases: TGTGCCAGCAGCCTCAGGGTTCAGGCAACTAATGAAAAACTGTTTTTT.

This clone was found once. The chain combines TRBV7-2 with TRBJ2-1; the match to TRBD2 covers 7 bases. This CDR3 is built from 15 residues. Losses at the gene ends were 4 bases for V and 6 bases for J; bases not matched to a gene: 9. The germline V gene has CDR1 SGHTA and CDR2 FQGNSA. The CDR3 loop reads CASSSQASGFNEQFF. CDR3 coding DNA: TGTGCCAGCAGCTCGCAAGCTAGCGGTTTCAATGAGCAGTTCTTC.

The chain joins TRBV7-2 to TRBJ1-3, with unresolved D. V was shortened by 2 bases and J by 4 bases, with 12 bases between the two germline ends. Per the germline V gene, CDR1 is SGHTA and CDR2 is FQGNSA. CDR3 length equals 15 residues. CDR3 region: CASSLSSGGGNTIYF. CDR3 bases: TGTGCCAGCAGCTTATCCAGCGGAGGCGGAAACACCATATATTTT.

The chain uses TRBV19 and TRBJ2-5, with 9 bases matching TRBD1. Germline CDR1 and CDR2: LNHDA and SQIVND (reference sequence). J lost 5 bases, V lost 6 bases, and 13 bases had no gene match. This CDR3 region has 16 residues. The CDR3 protein is CASSFLGQGFGETQYF. The CDR3 DNA follows: TGTGCCAGTAGCTTTTTGGGACAGGGCTTCGGGGAGACCCAGTACTTC.

The CDR3 reads CASSSRRTGANTGELFF. The DNA of the CDR3 is TGTGCCAGCAGTTCCCGGAGGACAGGAGCGAACACCGGGGAGCTGTTTTTT. The chain employs TRBV27 and TRBJ2-2; 7 nucleotides match TRBD1. The CDR3 contains 17 residues. CDR1 is MNHEY and CDR2 is SMNVEV in the germline V gene (reference sequence). With V trimmed by 4 bases and J by 0 bases, 8 bases remained unmatched.

The rearrangement links TRBV2 to TRBJ2-3; TRBD2 aligns across 16 bases. Losses at the gene ends were 4 bases for V and 14 bases for J; bases not matched to a gene: 6. The CDR3 runs 14 residues. In germline, CDR1 is SNHLY, CDR2 FYNNEI. The CDR3 is CASSGGTSGGAPYF. In DNA, the CDR3 is TGTGCCAGCAGTGGTGGGACTAGCGGGGGGGCCCCGTATTTT. The full variable domain, rest sourced from reference TRBV2 and TRBJ2-3, is EPEVTQTPSHQVTQMGQEVILRCVPISNHLYFYWYRQILGQKVEFLVSFYNNEISEKSEIFDDQFSVERPDGSNFTLKIRSTKLEDSAMYFCASSGGTSGGAPYFGPGTRLTVL.

V is TRBV7-9 and J is TRBJ2-7; 13 bases map to TRBD2. The CDR3 covers 18 residues. Germline CDR1 is SEHNR and CDR2 is FQNEAQ (reference sequence). Trimming cost V 3 bases and J 0 bases; bases outside gene matches: 8. The CDR3 DNA reads as TGTGCCAGCAGCTTCCCGGGGACTAGCGGGGATAGCTCCTACGAGCAGTACTTC. It encodes CASSFPGTSGDSSYEQYF. The variable domain in full, with the rest retrieved from reference TRBV7-9 and TRBJ2-7, is DTGVSQNPRHKITKRGQNVTFRCDPISEHNRLYWYRQTLGQGPEFLTYFQNEAQLEKSRLLSDRFSAERPKGSFSTLEIQRTEQGDSAMYLCASSFPGTSGDSSYEQYFGPGTRLTVT.

This chain connects TRBV5-6 to TRBJ2-7, with 11 bases fitting TRBD2. The ends lost 7 bases at V and 5 bases at J; junction bases unmatched: 14. This CDR3 has 16 amino acids. Germline lookup yields CDR1 SGHDT and CDR2 YYEEEE. Here the CDR3 reads CASFYYRLAGMDEQYF. CDR3 DNA sequence: TGTGCCAGCTTCTACTACCGACTAGCGGGGATGGACGAGCAGTACTTC.

The chain couples TRBV10-1 to TRBJ1-1; D ambiguous. V was cut by 9 bases and J by 4 bases, with 15 bases left in between. This CDR3 region has 13 residues. The germline gives CDR1 WNHNN, CDR2 SYGVQD (reference sequence). The CDR3 sequence is CARTIQCGTEAFF. CDR3 nucleotide sequence: TGCGCCAGAACTATACAATGTGGCACTGAAGCTTTCTTT.

The chain uses TRBV11-2 and TRBJ2-7, with D perhaps TRBD2 (6 bases). CDR1 and CDR2 from the germline V gene are SGHAT and FQNNGV. V lost 0 bases to trimming and J lost 6 bases, with 15 bases between them. This CDR3 has 15 amino acids. This CDR3 reads CASSLDLGPRGEQYF. CDR3 in DNA: TGTGCCAGCAGCTTAGATCTGGGGCCGCGGGGCGAGCAGTACTTC.

The chain uses TRBV24-1 and TRBJ2-3; D ambiguous. Trimming removed 0 bases from V and 0 bases from J, with 9 bases in between. Per the germline V gene, CDR1 is KGHDR and CDR2 is SFDVKD. The CDR3 consists of 16 residues. CDR3 region: CATSDLPTPSTDTQYF. The DNA for the CDR3 is TGTGCCACCAGTGATTTGCCGACACCTAGCACAGATACGCAGTATTTT.